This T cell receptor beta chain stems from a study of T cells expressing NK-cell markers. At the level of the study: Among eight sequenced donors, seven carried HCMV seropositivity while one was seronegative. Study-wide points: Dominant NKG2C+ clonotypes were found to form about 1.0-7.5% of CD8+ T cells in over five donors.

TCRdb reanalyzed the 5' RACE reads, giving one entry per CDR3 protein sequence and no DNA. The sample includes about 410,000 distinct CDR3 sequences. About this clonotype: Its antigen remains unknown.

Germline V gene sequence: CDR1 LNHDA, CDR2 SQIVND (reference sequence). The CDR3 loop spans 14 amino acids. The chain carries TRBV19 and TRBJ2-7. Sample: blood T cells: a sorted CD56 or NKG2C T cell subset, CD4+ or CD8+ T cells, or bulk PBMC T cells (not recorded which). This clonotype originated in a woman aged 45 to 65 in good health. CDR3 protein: CASSIARSSYEQYF.